This TCR beta chain came from a study of blood T cell repertoires in COVID-19. Study context: The origin of the acute and convalescent COVID-19 samples was the United States, Italy and Spain. From T cells, B-cell-depleted T cells, or PBMCs came the material, which was cDNA or gDNA.

CDR1 and CDR2 from the germline V gene are MDHEN and SYDVKM. The CDR3 spans 14 residues. Trimming removed 5 bases at V and 1 base at J, with 11 bases between. In the original analysis: Amplification of reference gene primers was used by the study to estimate nucleated cell counts. Generated by immunoSEQ multiplex PCR, the TCRdb table keeps only in-frame clones and is missing some. The V and J calls and clone size were taken over from that table, and D and trimming were inferred from the DNA. The data show 60,000 to 85,000 clones, with roughly three quarters seen just once and roughly 12% held by the top ten.

The J gene is TRBJ1-1, the V gene TRBV28, with D perhaps TRBD1 (5 bases). Sequenced material: peripheral blood. The TCR was taken from a human donor in a cohort sampled during active COVID-19. This CDR3 is CASSGPGENTEAFF. The CDR3 bases are TGTGCCAGCAGTGGCCCGGGGGAGAACACTGAAGCTTTCTTT.